This T cell receptor beta chain appears in the sequencing data of a study of cytomegalovirus exposure and HLA in healthy donors. PCR used 60 Vbeta primers and 13 Jbeta primers. Only in-frame clones appear in the TCRdb table, and some are missing; sequencing was by immunoSEQ multiplex PCR. Among 170,000 or so clones, 75% to 85% were seen once, and the ten largest hold about 1.5%. Per the germline V gene, CDR1 is MRHNA and CDR2 is SNTAGT. Between the trimmed V and J ends, which lost 6 bases and 3 bases, there was a span of 13 bases. The CDR3 has 14 residues. The TCR sequence derives from a woman under 40 in good health and CMV-seropositive. Source material: PBMCs. This chain joins TRBV6-4 and TRBJ2-3, with a possible D match to TRBD2 (5 bases). CDR3 protein: CASSPERGTDTQYF. DNA of the CDR3: TGTGCCAGCAGCCCTGAACGGGGAACAGATACGCAGTATTTT.